Below are 8 T cell receptor beta chains sequenced from a single sample in a study of blood T cell repertoires in COVID-19. The table came from immunoSEQ multiplex PCR; TCRdb's copy has only in-frame clones and leaves some out. The table records 270,000 or so clones, nearly 90% of them present only once. The material sequenced was peripheral blood. Receptors were obtained from an older woman with COVID-19, enrolled during active disease.

This sequence joins TRBV27 and TRBJ1-2; 10 positions agree with TRBD1. Trimming cost V 5 bases and J 8 bases; bases outside gene matches: 8. Germline lookup yields CDR1 MNHEY and CDR2 SMNVEV (reference sequence). This CDR3 has 14 amino acids. The CDR3: CASSPDRDRGGYTF. The CDR3 DNA reads TGTGCCAGCAGTCCAGACCGGGACAGGGGCGGCTACACCTTC.

The V call is TRBV19, the J call TRBJ1-4; D might be TRBD1 (5 bases). This CDR3 region has 14 residues. CDR1 and CDR2 (germline): LNHDA, SQIVND (reference sequence). The germline V and J ends were trimmed by 3 bases and 7 bases, with 12 bases remaining between them. CDR3 in amino acids: CASSIGQGSEKLFF. In DNA, the CDR3 is TGTGCCAGTAGTATCGGTCAGGGCTCTGAAAAACTGTTTTTT.

The gene calls are TRBV27 and TRBJ1-2, with D possibly TRBD1 on 5 matching bases. The ends were cut back, 3 bases at V and 7 bases at J, with 9 bases in the middle. From germline, CDR1 is MNHEY and CDR2 SMNVEV (reference sequence). This CDR3 contains 12 residues. For the CDR3, the DNA is TGTGCCAGCAGTTTTCAGGGTTTTGGCTACACCTTC. Residues: CASSFQGFGYTF.

The CDR3 nucleotides are TGTGCTAGTGGTTTGAGGGGGACCATATATTTT. The encoded protein is CASGLRGTIYF. The genes are TRBV12-5 and TRBJ1-3, with D possibly being TRBD1 (6 bases). Germline V gives CDR1 LGHNT, CDR2 FRNRAP. Trimming stripped 2 bases from V and 10 bases from J, with 6 bases between. The CDR3 loop spans 11 amino acids. Combining the CDR3 with reference TRBV12-5 and TRBJ1-3 gives the whole variable domain DARVTQTPRHKVTEMGQEVTMRCQPILGHNTVFWYRQTMMQGLELLAYFRNRAPLDDSGMPKDRFSAEMPDATLATLKIQPSEPRDSAVYFCASGLRGTIYFGEGSWLTVV.

DNA of the CDR3: TGTGCCAGCAGCGCAGGGGGTCTCGTCTCCACTGAAGCTTTCTTT. This translates into CASSAGGLVSTEAFF. V and J are TRBV7-2 and TRBJ1-1; 7 nucleotides agree with TRBD1. Germline loops: CDR1 SGHTA, CDR2 FQGNSA. V lost 5 bases, J lost 4 bases, and 10 bases stayed unmatched. The CDR3 runs 15 residues.

The rearrangement joins TRBV7-2 to TRBJ1-5; 8 bases line up with TRBD1. Germline values: CDR1 SGHTA, CDR2 FQGNSA. The CDR3 consists of 16 residues. The V and J ends lost 2 bases and 0 bases, in that order; junction bases with no gene match: 3. The CDR3 loop reads CASSLSGGNSNQPQHF. DNA for the CDR3: TGTGCCAGCAGCTTATCAGGGGGCAATAGCAATCAGCCCCAGCATTTT.

The J gene is TRBJ2-1, the V gene TRBV9; 13 positions match TRBD2. This CDR3 has 15 amino acids. Trimming took 3 bases from V and 10 from J; bases not matched to a gene: 7. The germline CDR1 and CDR2 sequences are SGDLS and YYNGEE. The CDR3 loop is CASSATSGGAEEQFF. In nucleotides, the CDR3 is TGTGCCAGCAGCGCCACTAGCGGGGGGGCGGAGGAGCAGTTCTTC.

The chain combines TRBV27 with TRBJ1-6; 7 bases match TRBD1. Looked up from germline, CDR1 is MNHEY and CDR2 is SMNVEV (reference sequence). The CDR3 extends over 15 amino acids. J was trimmed by 3 bases and V by 8 bases; bases with no gene match: 7. For the CDR3, the DNA is TGTGCCAGCCGTTCGGGACAGATCTATAATTCACCCCTCCACTTT. This sequence encodes CASRSGQIYNSPLHF.